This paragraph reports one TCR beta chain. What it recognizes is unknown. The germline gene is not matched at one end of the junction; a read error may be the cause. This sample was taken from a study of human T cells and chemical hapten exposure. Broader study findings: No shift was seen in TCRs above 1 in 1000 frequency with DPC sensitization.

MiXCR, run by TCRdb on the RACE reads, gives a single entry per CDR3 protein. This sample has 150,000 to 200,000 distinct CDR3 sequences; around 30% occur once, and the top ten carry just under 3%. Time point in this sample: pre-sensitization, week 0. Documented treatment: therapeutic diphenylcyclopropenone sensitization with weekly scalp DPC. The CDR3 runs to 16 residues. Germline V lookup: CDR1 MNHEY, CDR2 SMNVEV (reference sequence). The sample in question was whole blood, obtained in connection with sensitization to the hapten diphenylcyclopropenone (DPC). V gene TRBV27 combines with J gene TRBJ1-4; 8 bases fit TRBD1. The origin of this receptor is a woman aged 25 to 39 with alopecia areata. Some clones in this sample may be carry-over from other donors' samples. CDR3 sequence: CASRRNRGATNEKLYF. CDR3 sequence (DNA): TGTGCCAGCAGAAGAAACAGGGGGGCAACTAATGAAAAACTGTATTTT.